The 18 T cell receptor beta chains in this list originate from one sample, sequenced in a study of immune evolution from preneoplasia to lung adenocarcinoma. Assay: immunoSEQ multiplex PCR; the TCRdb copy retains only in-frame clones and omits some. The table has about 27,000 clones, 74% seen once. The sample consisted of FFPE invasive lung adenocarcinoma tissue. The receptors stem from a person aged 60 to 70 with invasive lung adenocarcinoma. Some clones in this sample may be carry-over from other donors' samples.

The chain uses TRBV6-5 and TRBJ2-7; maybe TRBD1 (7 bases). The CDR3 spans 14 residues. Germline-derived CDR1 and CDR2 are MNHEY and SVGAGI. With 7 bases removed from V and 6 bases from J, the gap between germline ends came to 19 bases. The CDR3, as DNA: TGTGCCAGCAACCCGTTGCAGCAGGGGGGCGAGCAGTACTTC. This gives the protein CASNPLQQGGEQYF.

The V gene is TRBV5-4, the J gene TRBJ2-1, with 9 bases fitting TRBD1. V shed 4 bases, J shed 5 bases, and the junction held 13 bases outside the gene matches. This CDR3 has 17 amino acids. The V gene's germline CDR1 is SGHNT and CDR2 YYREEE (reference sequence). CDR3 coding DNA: TGTGCCAGCAGCCCACTATCCGGGACAGGGAACCACAATGAGCAGTTCTTC. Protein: CASSPLSGTGNHNEQFF. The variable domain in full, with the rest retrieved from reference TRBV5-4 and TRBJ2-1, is ETGVTQSPTHLIKTRGQQVTLRCSSQSGHNTVSWYQQALGQGPQFIFQYYREEENGRGNFPPRFSGLQFPNYSSELNVNALELDDSALYLCASSPLSGTGNHNEQFFGPGTRLTVL.

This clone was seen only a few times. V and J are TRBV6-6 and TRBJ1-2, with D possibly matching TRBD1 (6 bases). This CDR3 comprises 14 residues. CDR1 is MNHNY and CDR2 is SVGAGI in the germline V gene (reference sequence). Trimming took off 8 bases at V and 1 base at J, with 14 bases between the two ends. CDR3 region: CASSPGDLNYGYTF. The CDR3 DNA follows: TGTGCCAGCTCTCCAGGGGATCTTAACTATGGCTACACCTTC.

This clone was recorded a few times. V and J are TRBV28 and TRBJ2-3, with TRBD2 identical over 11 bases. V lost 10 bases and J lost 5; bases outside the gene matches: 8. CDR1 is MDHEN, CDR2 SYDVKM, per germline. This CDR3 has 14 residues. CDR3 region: CATSSGRAGDTQYF. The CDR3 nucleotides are TGTGCCACAAGTAGCGGGAGGGCCGGAGATACGCAGTATTTT.

The CDR3 loop reads CASSQDWDGYQPQHF. CDR3 sequence (DNA): TGCGCCAGCAGCCAAGATTGGGACGGCTATCAGCCCCAGCATTTT. The V gene is TRBV4-1, the J gene TRBJ1-5, with a possible D match to TRBD1 (5 bases). Trimming removed 0 bases from V and 5 bases from J, with 11 bases in between. The CDR3 runs 15 residues. Germline CDR1 MGHRA, CDR2 YSYEKL.

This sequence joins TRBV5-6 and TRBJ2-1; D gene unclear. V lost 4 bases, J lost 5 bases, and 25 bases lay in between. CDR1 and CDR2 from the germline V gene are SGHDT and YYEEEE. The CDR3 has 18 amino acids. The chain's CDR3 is CASSRKLGTRFTHNEQFF. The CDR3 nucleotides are TGTGCCAGCAGCCGTAAATTGGGAACCCGCTTCACTCACAATGAGCAGTTCTTC.

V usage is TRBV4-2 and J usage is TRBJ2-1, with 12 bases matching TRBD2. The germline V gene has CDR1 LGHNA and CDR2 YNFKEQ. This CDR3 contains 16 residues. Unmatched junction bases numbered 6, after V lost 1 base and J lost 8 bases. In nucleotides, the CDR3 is TGTGCCAGCAGCCAAGCCCTTTCTAGCGGGAGGGATGAGCAGTTCTTC. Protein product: CASSQALSSGRDEQFF.

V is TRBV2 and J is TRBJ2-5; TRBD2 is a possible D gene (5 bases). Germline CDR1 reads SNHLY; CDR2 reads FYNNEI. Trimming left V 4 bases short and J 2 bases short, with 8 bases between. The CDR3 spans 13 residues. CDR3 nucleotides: TGTGCCAGCAGTGTTTCGGGGCAAGAGACCCAGTACTTC. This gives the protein CASSVSGQETQYF.

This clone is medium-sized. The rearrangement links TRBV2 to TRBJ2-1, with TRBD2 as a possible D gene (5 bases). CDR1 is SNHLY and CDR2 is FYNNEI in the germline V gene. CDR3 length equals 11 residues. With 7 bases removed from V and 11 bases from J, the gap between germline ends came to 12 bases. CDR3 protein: CASTKSGKQFF. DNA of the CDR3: TGTGCCAGCACTAAGTCGGGGAAGCAGTTCTTC.

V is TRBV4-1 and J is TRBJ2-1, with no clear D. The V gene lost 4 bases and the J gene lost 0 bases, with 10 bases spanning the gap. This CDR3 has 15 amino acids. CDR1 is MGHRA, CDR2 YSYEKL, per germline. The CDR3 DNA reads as TGCGCCAGCAGCCCACACCAGAGCTCCTACAATGAGCAGTTCTTC. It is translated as CASSPHQSSYNEQFF.

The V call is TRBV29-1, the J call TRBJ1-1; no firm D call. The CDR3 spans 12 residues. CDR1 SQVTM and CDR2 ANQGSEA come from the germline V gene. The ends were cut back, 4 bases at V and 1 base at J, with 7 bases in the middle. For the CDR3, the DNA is TGCAGCGTTGGATGGCGGAACACTGAAGCTTTCTTT. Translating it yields CSVGWRNTEAFF.

In DNA form, the CDR3 reads TGTGCCAGTAGTCTCGGGACTAGCGGGAACTACGAGCAGTACTTC. Protein product: CASSLGTSGNYEQYF. The chain uses TRBV19 and TRBJ2-7, with 13 nucleotides matching TRBD2. J gave up 3 bases and V 5 bases, and 4 bases lay outside the gene matches. The CDR3 is 15 residues long. Germline CDR1 LNHDA, CDR2 SQIVND (reference sequence).

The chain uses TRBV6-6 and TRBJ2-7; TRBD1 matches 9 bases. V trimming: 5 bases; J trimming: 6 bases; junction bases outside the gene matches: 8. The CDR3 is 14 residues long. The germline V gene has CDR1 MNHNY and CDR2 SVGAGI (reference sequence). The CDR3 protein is CASSLGTGITEQYF. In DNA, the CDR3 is TGTGCCAGCAGTCTCGGGACAGGGATCACCGAGCAGTACTTC.

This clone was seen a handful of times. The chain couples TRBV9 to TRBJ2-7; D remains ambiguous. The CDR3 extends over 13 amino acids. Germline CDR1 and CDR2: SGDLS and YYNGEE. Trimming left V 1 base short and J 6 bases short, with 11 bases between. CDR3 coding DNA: TGTGCCAGCAGCGTATCCTCCTGGGGCGAGCAGTACTTC. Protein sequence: CASSVSSWGEQYF.

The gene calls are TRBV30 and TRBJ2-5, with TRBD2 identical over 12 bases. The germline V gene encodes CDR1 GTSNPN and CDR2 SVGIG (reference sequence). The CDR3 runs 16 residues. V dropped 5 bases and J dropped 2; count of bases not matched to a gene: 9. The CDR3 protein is CAWGRGTSGPQETQYF. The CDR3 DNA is TGTGCCTGGGGCCGAGGGACTAGCGGGCCTCAAGAGACCCAGTACTTC.

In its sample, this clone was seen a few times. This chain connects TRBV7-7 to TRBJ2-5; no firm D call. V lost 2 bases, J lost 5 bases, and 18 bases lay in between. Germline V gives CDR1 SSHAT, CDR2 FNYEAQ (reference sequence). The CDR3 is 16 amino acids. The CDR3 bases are TGTGCCAGCAGCTTATCCGTGCACCCCTCCAGGGAGACCCAGTACTTC. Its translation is CASSLSVHPSRETQYF.

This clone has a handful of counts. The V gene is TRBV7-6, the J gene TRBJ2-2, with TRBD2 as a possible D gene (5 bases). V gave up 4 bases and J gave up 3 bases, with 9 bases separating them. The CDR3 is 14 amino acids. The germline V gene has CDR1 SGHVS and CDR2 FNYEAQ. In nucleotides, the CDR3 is TGTGCCAGCAGCTCCTGGACTTACACCGGGGAGCTGTTTTTT. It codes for CASSSWTYTGELFF. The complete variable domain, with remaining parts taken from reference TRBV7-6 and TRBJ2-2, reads GAGVSQSPRYKVTKRGQDVALRCDPISGHVSLYWYRQALGQGPEFLTYFNYEAQQDKSGLPNDRFSAERPEGSISTLTIQRTEQRDSAMYRCASSSWTYTGELFFGEGSRLTVL.

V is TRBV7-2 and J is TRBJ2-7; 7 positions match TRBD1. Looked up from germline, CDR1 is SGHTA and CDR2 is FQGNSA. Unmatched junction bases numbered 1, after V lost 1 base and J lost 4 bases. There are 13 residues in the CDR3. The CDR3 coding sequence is TGTGCCAGCAGCTTAGACAGGGGATACGAGCAGTACTTC. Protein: CASSLDRGYEQYF.